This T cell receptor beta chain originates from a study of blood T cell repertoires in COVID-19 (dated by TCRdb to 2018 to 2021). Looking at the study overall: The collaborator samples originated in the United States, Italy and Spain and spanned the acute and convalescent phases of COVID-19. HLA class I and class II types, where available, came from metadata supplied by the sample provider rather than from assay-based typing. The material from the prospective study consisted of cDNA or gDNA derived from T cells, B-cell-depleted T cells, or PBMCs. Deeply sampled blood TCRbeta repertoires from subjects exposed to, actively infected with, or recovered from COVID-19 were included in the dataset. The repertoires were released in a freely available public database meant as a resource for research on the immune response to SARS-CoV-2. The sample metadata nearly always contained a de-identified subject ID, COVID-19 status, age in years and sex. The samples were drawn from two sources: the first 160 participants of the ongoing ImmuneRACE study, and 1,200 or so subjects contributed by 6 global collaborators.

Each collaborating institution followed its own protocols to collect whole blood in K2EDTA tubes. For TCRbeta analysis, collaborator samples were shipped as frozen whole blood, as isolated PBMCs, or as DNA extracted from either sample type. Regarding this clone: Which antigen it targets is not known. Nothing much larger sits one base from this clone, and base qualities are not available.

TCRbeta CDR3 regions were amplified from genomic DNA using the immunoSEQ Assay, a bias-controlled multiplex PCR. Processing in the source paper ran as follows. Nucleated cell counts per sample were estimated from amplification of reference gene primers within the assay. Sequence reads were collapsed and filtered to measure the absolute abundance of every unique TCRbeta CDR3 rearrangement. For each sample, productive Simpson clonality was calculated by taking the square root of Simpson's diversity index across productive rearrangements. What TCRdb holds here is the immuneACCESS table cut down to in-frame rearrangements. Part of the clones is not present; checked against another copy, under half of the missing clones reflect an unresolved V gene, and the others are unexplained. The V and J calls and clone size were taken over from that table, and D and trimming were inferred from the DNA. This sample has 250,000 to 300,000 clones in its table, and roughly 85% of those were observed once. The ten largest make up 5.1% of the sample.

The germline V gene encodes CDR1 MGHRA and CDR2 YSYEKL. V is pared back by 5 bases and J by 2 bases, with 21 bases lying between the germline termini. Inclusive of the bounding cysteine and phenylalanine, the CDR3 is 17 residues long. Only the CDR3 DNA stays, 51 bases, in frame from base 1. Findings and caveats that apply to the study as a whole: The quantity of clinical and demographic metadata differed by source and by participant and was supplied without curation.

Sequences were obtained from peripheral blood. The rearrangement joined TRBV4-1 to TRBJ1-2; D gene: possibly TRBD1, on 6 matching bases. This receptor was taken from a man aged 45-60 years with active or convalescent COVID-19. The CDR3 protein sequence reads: CASSLIAGGARNYGYTF. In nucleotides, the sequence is TGCGCCAGCAGCTTAATAGCTGGGGGGGCGCGCAACTATGGCTACACCTTC.